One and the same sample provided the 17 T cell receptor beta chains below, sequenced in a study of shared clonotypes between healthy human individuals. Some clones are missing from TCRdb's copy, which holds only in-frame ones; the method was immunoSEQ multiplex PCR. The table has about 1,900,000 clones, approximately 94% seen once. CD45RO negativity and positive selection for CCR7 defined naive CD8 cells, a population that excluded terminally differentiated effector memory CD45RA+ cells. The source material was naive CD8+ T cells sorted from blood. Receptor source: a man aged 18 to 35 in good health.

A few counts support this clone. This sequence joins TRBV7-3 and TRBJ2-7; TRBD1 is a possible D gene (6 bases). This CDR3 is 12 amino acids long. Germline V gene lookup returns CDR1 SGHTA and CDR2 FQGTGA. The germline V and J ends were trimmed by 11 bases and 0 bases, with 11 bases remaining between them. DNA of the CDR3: TGTGCCGCATACAGGGTCTCCTACGAGCAGTACTTC. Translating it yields CAAYRVSYEQYF.

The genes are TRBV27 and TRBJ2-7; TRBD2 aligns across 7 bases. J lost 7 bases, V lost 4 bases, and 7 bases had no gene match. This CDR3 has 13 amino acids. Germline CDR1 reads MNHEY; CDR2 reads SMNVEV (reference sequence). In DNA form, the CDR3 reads TGTGCCAGCAGTTCCCTCGGGGGGAGGGAGCAGTACTTC. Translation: CASSSLGGREQYF.

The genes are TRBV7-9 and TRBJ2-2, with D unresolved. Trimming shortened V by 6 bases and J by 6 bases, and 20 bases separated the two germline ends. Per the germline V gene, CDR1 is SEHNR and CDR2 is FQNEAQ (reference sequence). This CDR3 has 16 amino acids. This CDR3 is CASSPWSTVSSGELFF. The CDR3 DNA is TGTGCCAGCAGTCCCTGGTCGACTGTGAGTTCCGGGGAGCTGTTTTTT.

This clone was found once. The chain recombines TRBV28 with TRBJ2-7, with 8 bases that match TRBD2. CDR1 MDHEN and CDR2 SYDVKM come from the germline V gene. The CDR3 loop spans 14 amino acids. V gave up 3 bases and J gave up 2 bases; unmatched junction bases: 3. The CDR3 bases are TGTGCCAGCAGTTTGCCGACTAGCGCCTACGAGCAGTACTTC. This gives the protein CASSLPTSAYEQYF.

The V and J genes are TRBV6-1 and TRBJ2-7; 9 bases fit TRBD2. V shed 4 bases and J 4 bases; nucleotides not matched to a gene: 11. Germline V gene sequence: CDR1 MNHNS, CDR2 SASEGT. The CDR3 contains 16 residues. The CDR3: CASSAGRRLAAYEQYF. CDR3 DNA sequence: TGTGCCAGCAGTGCAGGGAGAAGACTAGCGGCGTACGAGCAGTACTTC.

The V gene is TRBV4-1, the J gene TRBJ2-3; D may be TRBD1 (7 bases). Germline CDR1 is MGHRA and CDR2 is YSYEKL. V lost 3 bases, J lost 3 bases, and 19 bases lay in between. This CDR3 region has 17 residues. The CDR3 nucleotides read TGCGCCAGCAGCCAGGACCCCCCCAGGGGGGAGACAGATACGCAGTATTTT. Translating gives CASSQDPPRGETDTQYF.

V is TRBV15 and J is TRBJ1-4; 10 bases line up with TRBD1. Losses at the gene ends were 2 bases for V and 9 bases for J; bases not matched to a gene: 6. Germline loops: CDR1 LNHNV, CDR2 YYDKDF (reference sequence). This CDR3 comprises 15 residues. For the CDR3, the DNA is TGTGCCACCAGCAGACCGGGACAGGGGAGGCAAAAACTGTTTTTT. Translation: CATSRPGQGRQKLFF. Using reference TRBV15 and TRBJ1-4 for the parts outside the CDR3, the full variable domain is DAMVIQNPRYQVTQFGKPVTLSCSQTLNHNVMYWYQQKSSQAPKLLFHYYDKDFNNEADTPDNFQSRRPNTSFCFLDIRSPGLGDTAMYLCATSRPGQGRQKLFFGSGTQLSVL.

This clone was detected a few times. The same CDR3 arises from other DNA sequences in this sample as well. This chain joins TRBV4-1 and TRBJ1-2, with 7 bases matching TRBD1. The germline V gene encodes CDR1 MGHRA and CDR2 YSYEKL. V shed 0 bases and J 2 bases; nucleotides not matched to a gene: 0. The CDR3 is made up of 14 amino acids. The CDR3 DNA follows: TGCGCCAGCAGCCAAGACAGGGGGAACTATGGCTACACCTTC. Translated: CASSQDRGNYGYTF.

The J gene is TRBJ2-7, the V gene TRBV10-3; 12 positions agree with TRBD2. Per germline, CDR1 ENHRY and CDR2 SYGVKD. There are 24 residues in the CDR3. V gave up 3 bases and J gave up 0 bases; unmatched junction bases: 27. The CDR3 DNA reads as TGTGCCATCAGTGACCCTATTACCGCGCCACTGGGAACTAGCGGGAGGCCCAGCTCCTACGAGCAGTACTTC. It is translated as CAISDPITAPLGTSGRPSSYEQYF.

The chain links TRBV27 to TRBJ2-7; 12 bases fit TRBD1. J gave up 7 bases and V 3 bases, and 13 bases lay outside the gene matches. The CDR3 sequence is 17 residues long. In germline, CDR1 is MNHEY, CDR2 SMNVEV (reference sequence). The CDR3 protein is CASSFLPRGQGAGEQYF. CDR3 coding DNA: TGTGCCAGCAGTTTCCTCCCCCGGGGACAGGGGGCGGGGGAGCAGTACTTC.

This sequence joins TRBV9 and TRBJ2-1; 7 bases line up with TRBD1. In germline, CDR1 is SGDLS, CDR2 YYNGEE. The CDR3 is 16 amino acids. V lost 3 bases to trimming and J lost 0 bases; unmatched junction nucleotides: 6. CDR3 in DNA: TGTGCCAGCAGCGCAGGGGGACAGCCCTCCTACAATGAGCAGTTCTTC. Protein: CASSAGGQPSYNEQFF. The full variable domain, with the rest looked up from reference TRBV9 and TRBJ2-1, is DSGVTQTPKHLITATGQRVTLRCSPRSGDLSVYWYQQSLDQGLQFLIQYYNGEERAKGNILERFSAQQFPDLHSELNLSSLELGDSALYFCASSAGGQPSYNEQFFGPGTRLTVL.

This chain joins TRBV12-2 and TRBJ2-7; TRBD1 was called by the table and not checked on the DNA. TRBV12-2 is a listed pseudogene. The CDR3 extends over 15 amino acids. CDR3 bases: TGTGCAAGTCCTCATCTAGACAGGGACATCTACGAGCAGTACTTC. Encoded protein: CASPHLDRDIYEQYF.

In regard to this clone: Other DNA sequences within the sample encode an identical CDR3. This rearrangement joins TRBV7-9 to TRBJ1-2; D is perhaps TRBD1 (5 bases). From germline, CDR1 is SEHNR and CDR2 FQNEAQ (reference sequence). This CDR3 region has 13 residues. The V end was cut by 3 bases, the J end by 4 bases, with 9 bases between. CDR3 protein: CASSFGDSYGYTF. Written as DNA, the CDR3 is TGTGCCAGCAGCTTTGGAGACAGCTATGGCTACACCTTC.

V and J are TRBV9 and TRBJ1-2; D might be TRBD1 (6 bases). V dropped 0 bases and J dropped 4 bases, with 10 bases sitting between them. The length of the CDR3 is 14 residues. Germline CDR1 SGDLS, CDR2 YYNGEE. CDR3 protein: CASSVGGRGYGYTF. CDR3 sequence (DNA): TGTGCCAGCAGCGTAGGGGGCAGGGGCTATGGCTACACCTTC.

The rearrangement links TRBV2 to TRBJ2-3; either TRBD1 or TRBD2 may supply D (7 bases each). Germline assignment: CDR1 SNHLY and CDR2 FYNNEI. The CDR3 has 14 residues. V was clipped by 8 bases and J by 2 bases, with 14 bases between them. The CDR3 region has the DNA TGTGCCAGCCCGGGGGAGGGGGCCACAGATACGCAGTATTTT. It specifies CASPGEGATDTQYF. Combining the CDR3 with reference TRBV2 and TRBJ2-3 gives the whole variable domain EPEVTQTPSHQVTQMGQEVILRCVPISNHLYFYWYRQILGQKVEFLVSFYNNEISEKSEIFDDQFSVERPDGSNFTLKIRSTKLEDSAMYFCASPGEGATDTQYFGPGTRLTVL.

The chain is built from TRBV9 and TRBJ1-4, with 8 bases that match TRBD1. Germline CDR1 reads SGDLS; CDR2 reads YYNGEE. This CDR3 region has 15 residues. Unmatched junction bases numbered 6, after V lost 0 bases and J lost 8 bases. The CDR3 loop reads CASSVEDREGEKLFF. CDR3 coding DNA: TGTGCCAGCAGCGTAGAGGACAGGGAAGGCGAAAAACTGTTTTTT.

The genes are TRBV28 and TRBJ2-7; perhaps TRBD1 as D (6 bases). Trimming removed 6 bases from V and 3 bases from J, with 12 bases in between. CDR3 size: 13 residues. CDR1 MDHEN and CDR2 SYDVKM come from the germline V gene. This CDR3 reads CASSQQGVYEQYF. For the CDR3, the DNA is TGTGCCAGCAGCCAACAGGGCGTCTACGAGCAGTACTTC. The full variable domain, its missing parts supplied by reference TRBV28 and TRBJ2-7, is DVKVTQSSRYLVKRTGEKVFLECVQDMDHENMFWYRQDPGLGLRLIYFSYDVKMKEKGDIPEGYSVSREKKERFSLILESASTNQTSMYLCASSQQGVYEQYFGPGTRLTVT.